The clone carrying this T cell receptor beta chain was seen ten or more times. This record comes from a study of T cells in Graves' hyperthyroidism and ophthalmopathy. V was cut by 2 bases and J by 0 bases, with 14 bases left in between. The CDR3 contains 16 residues. CDR1 and CDR2 from the germline V gene are SGHTA and FQGNSA. Investigators excluded patients with uncontrolled infection, other autoimmune disease, pregnancy or lactation. Amplification of TCR beta CDR3 regions was performed using RNA transcripts as template. First-round RT-PCR targeting the TCR CDR3 was performed with the HTBI primer set. TCRdb ran MiXCR on the multiplex PCR reads and lists one entry per CDR3 protein. The profile shows about 360,000 distinct CDR3 sequences, about 13% of them singletons.

Material: blood. The receptor comes from a woman aged 18 to 35 with Graves' hyperthyroidism. V and J are TRBV7-2 and TRBJ2-7, with D possibly being TRBD2 (5 bases). The CDR3 sequence is CASSLKTGISSYEQYF. The CDR3 DNA reads TGTGCCAGCAGCTTAAAGACCGGGATTAGCTCCTACGAGCAGTACTTC.